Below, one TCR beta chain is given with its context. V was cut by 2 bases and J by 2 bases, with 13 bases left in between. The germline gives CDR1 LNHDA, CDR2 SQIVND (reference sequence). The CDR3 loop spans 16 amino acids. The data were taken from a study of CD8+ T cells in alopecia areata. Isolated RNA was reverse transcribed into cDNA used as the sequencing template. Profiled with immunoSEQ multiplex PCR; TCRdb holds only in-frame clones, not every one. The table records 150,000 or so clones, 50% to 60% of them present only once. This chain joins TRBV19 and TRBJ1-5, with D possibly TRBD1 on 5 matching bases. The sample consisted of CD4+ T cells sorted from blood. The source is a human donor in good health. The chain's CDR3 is CASSIRRAGGNQPQHF. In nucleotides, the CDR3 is TGTGCCAGTAGTATACGCAGGGCCGGAGGCAATCAGCCCCAGCATTTT.